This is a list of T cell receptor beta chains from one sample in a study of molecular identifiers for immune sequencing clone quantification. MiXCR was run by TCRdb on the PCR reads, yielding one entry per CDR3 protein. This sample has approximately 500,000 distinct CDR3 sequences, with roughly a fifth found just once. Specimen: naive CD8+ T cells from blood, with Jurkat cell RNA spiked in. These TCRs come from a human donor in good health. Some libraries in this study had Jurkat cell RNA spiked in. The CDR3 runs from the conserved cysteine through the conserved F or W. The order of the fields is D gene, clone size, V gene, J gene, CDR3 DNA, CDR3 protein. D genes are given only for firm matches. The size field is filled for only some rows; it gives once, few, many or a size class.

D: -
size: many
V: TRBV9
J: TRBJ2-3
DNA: TGTGCCAGCAGCCAGGCAGCAGATACGCAGTATTTT
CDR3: CASSQAADTQYF

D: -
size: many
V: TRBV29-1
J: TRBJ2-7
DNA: TGCAGCGTCGTCCCTGTGGGGAACGAGCAGTACTTC
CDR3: CSVVPVGNEQYF

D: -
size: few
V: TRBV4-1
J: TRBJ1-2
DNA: TGCGCCAGCAGCCTTTCTATGGGGGAAAACTATGGCTACACCTTC
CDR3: CASSLSMGENYGYTF

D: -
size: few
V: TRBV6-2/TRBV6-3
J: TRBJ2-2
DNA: TGTGCCAGCAGTTATACCCACAAGAACACCGGGGAGCTGTTTTTT
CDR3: CASSYTHKNTGELFF

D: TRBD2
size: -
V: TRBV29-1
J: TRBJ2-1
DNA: TGCAGCGCCCGCGGTCTGCCTAGCGGGAACCACCTGAGCTCCTACAATGAGCAGTTCTTC
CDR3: CSARGLPSGNHLSSYNEQFF

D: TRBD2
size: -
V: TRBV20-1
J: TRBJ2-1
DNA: TGCAGTGCGGACGGACTAGCTCACTCCTACAATGAGCAGTTCTTC
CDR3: CSADGLAHSYNEQFF

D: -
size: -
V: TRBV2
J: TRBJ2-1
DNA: TGTGCCAGCAGTGAAGCTCTATGGGCTGTAACCGACTATGAGCAGTTCTTC
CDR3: CASSEALWAVTDYEQFF

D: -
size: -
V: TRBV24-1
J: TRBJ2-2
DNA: TGTGCCACCAGTGATTTGCTCACAAACACCGGGGAGCTGTTTTTT
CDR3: CATSDLLTNTGELFF

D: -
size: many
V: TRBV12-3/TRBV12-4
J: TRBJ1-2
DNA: TGTGCCAGCAGGGCCGGGACGCCCTCCTATGGCTACACCTTC
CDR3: CASRAGTPSYGYTF

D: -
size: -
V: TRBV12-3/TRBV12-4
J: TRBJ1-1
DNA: TGTGCCAGCAGTTTAGCAGGGTATATGAACACTGAAGCTTTCTTT
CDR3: CASSLAGYMNTEAFF

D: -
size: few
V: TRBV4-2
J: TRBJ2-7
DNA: TGTGCCAGCAGCCCCCTCCCCAGCGCTCCCTACGAGCAGTACTTC
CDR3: CASSPLPSAPYEQYF

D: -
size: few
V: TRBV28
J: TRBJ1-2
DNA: TGTGCCAGCAGACTTACCCCCTCTTCCGGATTATACTATGGCTACGCCTTC
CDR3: CASRLTPSSGLYYGYAF

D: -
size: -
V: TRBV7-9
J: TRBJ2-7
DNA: TGTGCCAGCAGGAAACTAGAGGGCTACGAGCGGTACTTC
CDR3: CASRKLEGYERYF

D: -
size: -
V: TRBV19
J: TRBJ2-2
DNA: TGTGCCAGTAGTATGATCGGGGAGCTGTTTTTT
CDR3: CASSMIGELFF

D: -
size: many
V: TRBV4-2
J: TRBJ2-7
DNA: TGTGCCAGCAGCCAAGTTCTCGGGGGCTCCTACGAGCAGTACTTC
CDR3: CASSQVLGGSYEQYF

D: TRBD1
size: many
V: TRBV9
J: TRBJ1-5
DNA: TGTGCCAGCAGCGCGACAGGGTATCAGCCCCAGCATTTT
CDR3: CASSATGYQPQHF

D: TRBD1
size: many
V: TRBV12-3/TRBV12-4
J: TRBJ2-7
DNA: TGTGCCAGCAGTCAAACCCCAGGACAGGGGGCATACTTC
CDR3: CASSQTPGQGAYF

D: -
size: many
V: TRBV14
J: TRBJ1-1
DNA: TGTGCCAGCAGCCAAGATGGCCGGACAACGAATGAAGCTTTCTTT
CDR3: CASSQDGRTTNEAFF

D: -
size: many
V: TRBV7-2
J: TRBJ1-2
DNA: TGTGCCAGCAGCCCGTCATCAGTCAGCTATGGCTACACCTTC
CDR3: CASSPSSVSYGYTF

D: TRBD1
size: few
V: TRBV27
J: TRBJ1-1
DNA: TGTGCCAGCAGTAACCCCAGGGGGCTTAACACTGAAGCTTTCTTT
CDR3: CASSNPRGLNTEAFF

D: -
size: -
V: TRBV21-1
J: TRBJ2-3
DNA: TGTGCCAGCAGCAAAGTTCCGGGGGCGAGGACAGATACGCAGTATTTT
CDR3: CASSKVPGARTDTQYF

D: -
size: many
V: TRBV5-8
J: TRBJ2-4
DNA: TGTGCCAGCAGCGCGGGACAGCTAGCCAAAAACATTCAGTACTTC
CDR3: CASSAGQLAKNIQYF

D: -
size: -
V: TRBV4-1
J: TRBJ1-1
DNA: TGCGCCAGCAGCCAAGACGCGGACACTGAAGCTTTCTTT
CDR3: CASSQDADTEAFF

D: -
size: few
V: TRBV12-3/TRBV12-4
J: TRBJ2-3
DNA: TGTGCCAGCAGTTTAGGCCGACAGAGGGGTGGCACAGATACGCAGTATTTT
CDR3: CASSLGRQRGGTDTQYF

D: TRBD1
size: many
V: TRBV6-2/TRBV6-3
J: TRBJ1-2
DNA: TGTGCCAGCAGCTCCCCTGTGACAGGGGTCTATGGCTACACCTTC
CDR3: CASSSPVTGVYGYTF

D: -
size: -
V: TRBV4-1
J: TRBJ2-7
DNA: TGCGCCAGCAGCCCACCCGGGATTTACCATCCCTACGAGCAGTACTTC
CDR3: CASSPPGIYHPYEQYF

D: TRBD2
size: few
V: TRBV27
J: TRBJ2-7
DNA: TGTGCCAGCAGAACATCCGGGACTAGCCCATACTACGAGCAGTACTTC
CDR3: CASRTSGTSPYYEQYF

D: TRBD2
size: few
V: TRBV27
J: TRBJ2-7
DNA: TGTGCCAGCAGTTGGGGACTAGCTGGGCCCTACGAGCAGTACTTC
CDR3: CASSWGLAGPYEQYF

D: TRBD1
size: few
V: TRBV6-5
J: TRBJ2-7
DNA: TGTGCCAGCAGTTACGGGGACAGAGACTACGAGCAGTACTTC
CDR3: CASSYGDRDYEQYF

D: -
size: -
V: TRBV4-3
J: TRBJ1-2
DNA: TGCGCCAGCAGCCAATTCAAACAGGGCCGAGCTAACTATGGCTACACCTTC
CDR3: CASSQFKQGRANYGYTF

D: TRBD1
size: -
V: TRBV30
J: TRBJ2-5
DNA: TGTGCCTGGAGTATACAGGGGGCCCAAGAGACCCAGTACTTC
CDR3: CAWSIQGAQETQYF

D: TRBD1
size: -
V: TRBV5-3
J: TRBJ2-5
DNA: TGTGCCAGCAGCCCCCAGGACAGGGGGGGTGAGACCCAGTACTTC
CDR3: CASSPQDRGGETQYF

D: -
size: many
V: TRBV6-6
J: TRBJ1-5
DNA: TGTGCCAGCAGTTACCAAAGGGGATTTAGCAATCAGCCCCAGCATTTT
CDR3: CASSYQRGFSNQPQHF

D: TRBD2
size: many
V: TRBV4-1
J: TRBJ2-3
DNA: TGCGCCAGCAGGGGGTCTAGCGGGGGGACCTACACAGATACGCAGTATTTT
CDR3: CASRGSSGGTYTDTQYF

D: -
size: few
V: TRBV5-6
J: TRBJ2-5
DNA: TGTGCCAGCAGCTTGGAAGAACAAGAGACCCAGTACTTC
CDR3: CASSLEEQETQYF

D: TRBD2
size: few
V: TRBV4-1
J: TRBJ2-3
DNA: TGCGCCAGCAGCCAAGATGGGGCCGGGAGGGCCACAGATACGCAGTATTTT
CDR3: CASSQDGAGRATDTQYF

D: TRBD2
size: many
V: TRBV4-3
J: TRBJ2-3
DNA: TGCGCCAGCAGCCCGGACCGGGGGGGGCCTGATACGCAGTATTTT
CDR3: CASSPDRGGPDTQYF

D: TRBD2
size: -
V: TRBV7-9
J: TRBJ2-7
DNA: TGTGCCAGCAGCTTAGGGCTAGCGGGACTCGAGCAGTACTTC
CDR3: CASSLGLAGLEQYF

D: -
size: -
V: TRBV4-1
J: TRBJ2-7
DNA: TGCGCCAGCAGCCAAGATGTGGGGTCCCCTCTCTCCTACGAGCAGTACTTC
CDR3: CASSQDVGSPLSYEQYF

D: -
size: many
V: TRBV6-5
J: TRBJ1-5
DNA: TGTGCCAGCAGTTACAACGTCGCTCAGCCCCAGCATTTT
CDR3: CASSYNVAQPQHF

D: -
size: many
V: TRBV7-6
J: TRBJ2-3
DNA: TGTGCCAGCAGCGTGGGCCGGGGCGGAGGCACAGATACGCAGTATTTT
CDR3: CASSVGRGGGTDTQYF